This T cell receptor (beta chain) originates from a study of cytomegalovirus exposure and HLA in healthy donors. The PCR contained 60 Vbeta and 13 Jbeta primers. In the authors' workflow: Around 12 million of tens of millions of unique TCR beta chains were shared, per a later count. TCRdb's copy holds only in-frame clones and misses some; the assay was immunoSEQ multiplex PCR. The DNA gave D and trimming, while V, J and clone size come from that table. This repertoire shows 65,000 or so clones, almost 80% found once; its top ten account for about 3%. This clone was counted between two and nine times. Its target is not known. Regarding the study as a whole: What TCR beta sequences reportedly achieved was accurate prediction of HLA-A and HLA-B alleles in most subjects. Reported performance of the classifier showed diagnosis of cytomegalovirus status with high specificity and sensitivity.

The clonotype comes from a girl aged 10-17 years in good health and CMV-seropositive. The sample comprised PBMCs.

The CDR3 nucleotides read TGTGCCAGCAGTTACTCGAGACAGGGGATCACAGATACGCAGTATTTT. This translates into CASSYSRQGITDTQYF. V usage is TRBV6-6 and J usage is TRBJ2-3; 8 nucleotides line up with TRBD1. The J segment lost 2 bases and the V segment lost 0 bases, leaving 4 bases of the junction unmatched. Per the germline V gene, CDR1 is MNHNY and CDR2 is SVGAGI (reference sequence). This CDR3 is built from 16 residues.